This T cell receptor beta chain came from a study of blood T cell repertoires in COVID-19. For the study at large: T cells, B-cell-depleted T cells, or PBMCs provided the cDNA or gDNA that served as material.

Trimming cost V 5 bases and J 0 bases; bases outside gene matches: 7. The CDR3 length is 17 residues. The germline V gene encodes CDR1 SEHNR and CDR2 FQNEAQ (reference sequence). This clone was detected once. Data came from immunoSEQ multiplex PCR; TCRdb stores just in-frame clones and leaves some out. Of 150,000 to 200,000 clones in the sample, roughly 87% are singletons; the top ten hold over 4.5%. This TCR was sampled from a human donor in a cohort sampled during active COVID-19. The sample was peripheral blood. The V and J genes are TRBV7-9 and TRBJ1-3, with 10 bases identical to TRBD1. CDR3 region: CASSRAGQGSSGNTIYF. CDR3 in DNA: TGTGCCAGCAGCCGCGCGGGACAGGGGAGCTCTGGAAACACCATATATTTT.